This T cell receptor (beta chain) was sequenced in a study of T cell responses to AZD1222 COVID-19 vaccine. For the study at large: Whether given at about 4 or about 12 weeks, second doses were pooled.

Deletions cut 6 bases from V and 7 bases from J, with 19 bases between. The CDR3 is made up of 16 amino acids. From germline, CDR1 is SNHLY and CDR2 FYNNEI. Findings and caveats of the study: Seropositive AZD1222 recipients at baseline numbered only 6 or 7.

The data were produced by immunoSEQ multiplex PCR, yet TCRdb's version contains in-frame clones alone and is incomplete. Seen here are 110,000 to 150,000 clones, 80% to 90% observed once, and the top ten hold just under 3%. A note on this clone: Its target is not known.

Sample: peripheral blood, taken on day 0 of AZD1222 vaccination. This TCR was sampled from an adult in good health. The chain combines TRBV2 with TRBJ1-6; D remains unclear. Written as DNA, the CDR3 is TGTGCCAGCAGCCCGGGTGGAGGGAGCGGGAATTCACCCCTCCACTTT. This gives the protein CASSPGGGSGNSPLHF.